The rows below give T cell receptor beta chains drawn from one sample of a study of blood T cell repertoires in COVID-19. Repertoires were generated with immunoSEQ multiplex PCR, while TCRdb's copy carries only in-frame clones and drops some. The sample records about 350,000 clones, about nine tenths being singletons. The sample consisted of peripheral blood. These receptors all stem from a woman in her fifties or sixties with COVID-19, enrolled during active disease. Each CDR3 is given with its conserved first and last residue. The order of the fields is clone size, V gene, J gene, D gene, CDR3 DNA, CDR3 protein. The D gene is left open where the match is weak. Clone size, where shown, is once, few, many, or a class for clones that have expanded.

>NA|TRBV4-2|TRBJ1-6|NA
TGTGCCAGCAGCCAAGAAGGGAGCTCCTATAATTCACCCCTCCACTTT
CASSQEGSSYNSPLHF
>NA|TRBV9|TRBJ2-1|NA
TGTGCCAGCAGCGTAGGTATCGGACAGTACAATGAGCAGTTCTTC
CASSVGIGQYNEQFF
>NA|TRBV5-6|TRBJ2-7|NA
TGTGCCAGCAGCTCCTTCCACGAGCAGTACTTC
CASSSFHEQYF
>NA|TRBV5-5|TRBJ1-2|TRBD1
TGTGCCAGCAGCTTGGTAGAGGGACAGGGGGTGCAAAACTATGGCTACACCTTC
CASSLVEGQGVQNYGYTF
>NA|TRBV3-1/TRBV3-2|TRBJ2-5|NA
TGTGCCAGCAGCCATACAGCCCCCGGCCAAGGAGGGGAGACCCAGTACTTC
CASSHTAPGQGGETQYF
>NA|TRBV5-8|TRBJ2-3|TRBD2
TGTGCCAGCAGCAATTACCGACTAGCGGGAGTTCCCCGCACAGATACGCAGTATTTT
CASSNYRLAGVPRTDTQYF
>once|TRBV3-1/TRBV3-2|TRBJ2-7|TRBD2
TGTGCCAGCAGCCAATCCTTCCGGGAGGGCGAGCAGTACTTC
CASSQSFREGEQYF
>NA|TRBV12-5|TRBJ1-2|NA
TGTGCTAGTGGTTTGTTTCGAGGGTGGTTGAACTACACCTTC
CASGLFRGWLNYTF
>NA|TRBV30|TRBJ2-7|TRBD2
TGTGCCTGGATAAGACGGGGGGGCACATTCTACGAGCAGTACTTC
CAWIRRGGTFYEQYF
>NA|TRBV11-3|TRBJ2-7|TRBD2
TGTGCCAGCAGCTCTCCCCGGACTAGCCGCTACGAGCAGTACTTC
CASSSPRTSRYEQYF
>NA|TRBV19|TRBJ1-5|NA
TGTGCCAGTAGTATTCCTGGAGGTCCCAGGCATTTT
CASSIPGGPRHF
>NA|TRBV3-1/TRBV3-2|TRBJ2-1|TRBD2
TGTGCCAGCAGCCAAGGAGTACTAGCGGGAGGGCCCTCCTACAATGAGCAGTTCTTC
CASSQGVLAGGPSYNEQFF
>NA|TRBV11-1|TRBJ2-3|NA
TGTGCCAGCAGCTTAGGCGGGGGGACAGCCGCAGATACGCAGTATTTT
CASSLGGGTAADTQYF
>NA|TRBV28|TRBJ2-2|NA
TGTGCCAGCAGTAAGCCCCCCACCGGGGAGCTGTTTTTT
CASSKPPTGELFF
>NA|TRBV5-4|TRBJ2-3|NA
TGTGCCAGCAGCCGAGATACAGATACGCAGTATTTT
CASSRDTDTQYF
>many|TRBV30|TRBJ1-1|TRBD1
TGTGCCTGGAGTGTTCGGGACAGGGTAAACACTGAAGCTTTCTTT
CAWSVRDRVNTEAFF
>NA|TRBV5-1|TRBJ2-1|TRBD2
TGCGCCAGCAGCCTACTCGGCGGGAGGATCTACAATGAGCAGTTCTTC
CASSLLGGRIYNEQFF